This T cell receptor (beta chain) comes out of a study of T-cell reconstitution after alpha-beta-depleted transplantation in children. The CDR3 consists of 14 residues. V was pared by 1 base and J by 5 bases, with 8 bases between. Germline CDR1 and CDR2: SEHNR and FQNEAQ (reference sequence). Unique molecular identifiers were incorporated into the prepared TCRbeta library. One entry per CDR3 protein, called by TCRdb with MiXCR from the PCR reads. The repertoire includes hundreds of thousands of distinct CDR3 sequences, about 10% of them detected once, and roughly 4% sits in the top ten. This clonotype was seen only a few times.

The sequencing used PBMCs from the stem cell graft donor, collected from the stem cell graft. This TCR was recovered from a human donor who donated a stem cell graft to a child with acute myeloid leukemia. V is TRBV7-9 and J is TRBJ2-2; D is unclear. The CDR3: CASSLVEWTGELFF. CDR3 DNA sequence: TGTGCCAGCAGCTTAGTAGAGTGGACCGGGGAGCTGTTTTTT.